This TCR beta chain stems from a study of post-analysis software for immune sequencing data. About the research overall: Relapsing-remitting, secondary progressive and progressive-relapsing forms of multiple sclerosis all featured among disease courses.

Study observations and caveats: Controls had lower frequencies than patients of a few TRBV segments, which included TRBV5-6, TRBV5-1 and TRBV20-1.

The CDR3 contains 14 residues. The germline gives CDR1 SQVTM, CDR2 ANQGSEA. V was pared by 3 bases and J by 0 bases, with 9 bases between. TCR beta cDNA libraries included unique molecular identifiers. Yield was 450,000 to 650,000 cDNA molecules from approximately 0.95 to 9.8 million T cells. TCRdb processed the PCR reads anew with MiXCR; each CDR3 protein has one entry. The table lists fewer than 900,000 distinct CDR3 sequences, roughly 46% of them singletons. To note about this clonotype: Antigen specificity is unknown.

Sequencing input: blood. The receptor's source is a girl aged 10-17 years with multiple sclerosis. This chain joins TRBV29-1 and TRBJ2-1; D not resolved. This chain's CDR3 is CSVEDGVSYNEQFF. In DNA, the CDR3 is TGCAGCGTTGAGGACGGTGTCTCCTACAATGAGCAGTTCTTC.